This TCR beta chain is from a study of CD8+CD57+ T cells in acquired aplastic anemia. Study background: Average DNA yield from sorted CD4+ and CD8+ cells was approximately 3 ug.

The authors sequenced patients whose flow cytometry had shown CD8+CD57+ cell expansion. Template material for TCR beta VDJ and CDR3 profiling consisted of genomic DNA. TCRdb re-analysed the reads in MiXCR, keeping a single row per CDR3 protein. The sample has tens of thousands of distinct CDR3 sequences; 55% to 75% are singletons. This clonotype was observed a handful of times. The sequence derives from a human donor with aplastic anemia. The sample comprised sorted CD4+, CD8+, or CD8+CD57+ T cells (not recorded which) from PBMCs.

The CDR3 loop is CSVLTNQSPLHF. CDR3 sequence (DNA): TGCAGTGTACTGACAAATCAGTCACCCCTCCACTTT. The chain links TRBV20-1 to TRBJ1-6, with D unclear. Trimming stripped 7 bases from V and 10 bases from J, with 14 bases between. Per the germline V gene, CDR1 is DFQATT and CDR2 is SNEGSKA (reference sequence). CDR3 length: 12 residues.